A selection of T cell receptor beta chains follows, all from one sample in a study of cytomegalovirus exposure and HLA in healthy donors. Libraries were prepared by immunoSEQ multiplex PCR; TCRdb keeps only in-frame clonotypes and omits some of them. Of about 130,000 clones listed, around 80% are singletons. The specimen was PBMCs. The receptors derive from a man aged 25-45 years in good health and CMV-seropositive. CDR3s include the opening cysteine and the closing phenylalanine or tryptophan. A D gene is named only where the DNA matches it firmly. The size of a clone is reported for some rows only, either as once, few or many, or as a class for expanded clones.

TRBV11-2,TRBJ2-7,TRBD2,few,CASSFTSGPYEQYF,TGTGCCAGCAGCTTTACTAGCGGACCCTACGAGCAGTACTTC
TRBV10-1,TRBJ1-1,.,few,CASSEEGRNTEAFF,TGCGCCAGCAGTGAGGAGGGCCGGAACACTGAAGCTTTCTTT
TRBV19,TRBJ1-4,.,.,CASRDTNEKLFF,TGTGCCAGTCGGGACACCAATGAAAAACTGTTTTTT
TRBV7-2,TRBJ1-2,.,few,CASSPYSGTSYGYTF,TGTGCCAGCAGCCCTTACTCCGGGACAAGCTATGGCTACACCTTC
TRBV9,TRBJ2-7,.,.,CASSGEDSNYEQYF,TGTGCCAGCAGCGGAGAGGACAGTAACTACGAGCAGTACTTC
TRBV5-1,TRBJ2-5,TRBD1,.,CASSTGQIQETQYF,TGCGCCAGCAGCACGGGACAGATACAAGAGACCCAGTACTTC
TRBV29-1,TRBJ2-7,TRBD1,.,CSVVWTGGVEQYF,TGCAGCGTTGTCTGGACAGGGGGCGTCGAGCAGTACTTC
TRBV27,TRBJ2-1,TRBD2,.,CASSVLSGGAVRHEQFF,TGTGCCAGCAGTGTACTTAGCGGGGGGGCCGTTAGGCATGAGCAGTTCTTC
TRBV15,TRBJ2-7,.,.,CATSRDLSATYEQYF,TGTGCCACCAGCAGAGATTTGTCAGCGACCTACGAGCAGTACTTC
TRBV6-6,TRBJ2-3,TRBD2,.,CASRAGLAGTDTQYF,TGTGCCAGCAGGGCCGGACTAGCGGGCACAGATACGCAGTATTTT
TRBV5-5,TRBJ2-3,TRBD1,.,CASSLPGTGRTDTQYF,TGTGCCAGCAGCTTGCCCGGGACAGGACGCACAGATACGCAGTATTTT
TRBV30,TRBJ2-3,TRBD2,.,CAWRTSGNLGGTQYF,TGTGCCTGGCGGACTAGCGGGAACCTCGGGGGTACGCAGTATTTT
TRBV6-1,TRBJ2-5,TRBD1,few,CASSGGGQQQETQYF,TGTGCCAGCAGTGGTGGGGGACAGCAACAAGAGACCCAGTACTTC
TRBV4-3,TRBJ2-7,TRBD1,few,CASSQAPGQGRYEQYF,TGCGCCAGCAGCCAAGCACCGGGACAGGGGCGCTACGAGCAGTACTTC
TRBV4-2,TRBJ2-2,TRBD1,.,CASSEATGTGTGELFF,TGTGCCAGCAGCGAAGCAACCGGGACAGGGACCGGGGAGCTGTTTTTT
TRBV10-3,TRBJ2-5,TRBD2,many,CATGPGLAGAQETQYF,TGTGCCACAGGGCCAGGGCTAGCGGGAGCCCAAGAGACCCAGTACTTC
TRBV18,TRBJ2-1,.,.,CASSPLKNEQFF,TGTGCCAGCTCACCACTCAAAAATGAGCAGTTCTTC
TRBV5-4,TRBJ2-3,TRBD2,.,CASSPGLQRGTDTQYF,TGTGCCAGCAGCCCCGGCCTCCAGCGGGGGACAGATACGCAGTATTTT
TRBV7-2,TRBJ2-3,.,.,CASSFPPRDTQYF,TGTGCCAGCAGCTTCCCCCCCCGTGATACGCAGTATTTT
TRBV5-8,TRBJ1-3,TRBD1,.,CASSLPGQRAGNTIYF,TGTGCCAGCAGCTTACCGGGACAGAGAGCTGGAAACACCATATATTTT
TRBV28,TRBJ1-4,.,.,CASSFLLGSEKLFF,TGTGCCAGCAGTTTCCTGCTCGGGTCTGAAAAACTGTTTTTT
TRBV6-5,TRBJ1-2,TRBD1,.,CASSTTQGAEGYTF,TGTGCCAGCAGTACGACACAGGGGGCTGAAGGCTACACCTTC
TRBV18,TRBJ1-4,.,.,CASSAATNEKLFF,TGTGCCAGCTCGGCCGCAACTAATGAAAAACTGTTTTTT
TRBV9,TRBJ1-1,TRBD1,.,CASSEQGAYEAFF,TGTGCCAGCAGCGAGCAGGGGGCGTATGAAGCTTTCTTT
TRBV27,TRBJ2-7,.,.,CASSLTPIYEQYF,TGTGCCAGCAGCCTAACCCCTATATACGAGCAGTACTTC
TRBV25-1,TRBJ1-2,.,.,CASSEQGNYGYTF,TGTGCCAGCAGTGAACAGGGTAACTATGGCTACACCTTC
TRBV7-9,TRBJ1-2,.,.,CASSLGQGLNYGYTF,TGTGCCAGCAGCTTAGGCCAGGGCCTTAACTATGGCTACACCTTC
TRBV7-8,TRBJ1-4,.,.,CASRGGGKTNEKLFF,TGTGCCAGCAGGGGGGGAGGGAAAACTAATGAAAAACTGTTTTTT
TRBV9,TRBJ2-7,.,few,CASSPTGTYEQYF,TGTGCCAGCAGCCCCACAGGGACCTACGAGCAGTACTTC
TRBV5-1,TRBJ1-1,.,.,CASSLRENTEAFF,TGCGCCAGCAGCTTAAGAGAGAACACTGAAGCTTTCTTT
TRBV11-2,TRBJ1-2,.,.,CASSPGQLFLGYTF,TGTGCCAGCAGCCCCGGACAGTTGTTCTTGGGCTACACCTTC
TRBV18,TRBJ2-7,TRBD1,.,CASSATPGQPYEQYF,TGTGCCAGCTCAGCAACTCCGGGACAGCCCTACGAGCAGTACTTC
TRBV5-4,TRBJ2-2,.,.,CASSRRQVAWAGELFF,TGTGCCAGCAGCCGCCGACAGGTGGCGTGGGCCGGGGAGCTGTTTTTT
TRBV29-1,TRBJ2-1,.,few,CSVDFINEQFF,TGCAGCGTTGATTTTATCAATGAGCAGTTCTTC
TRBV11-3,TRBJ2-5,.,.,CASSLQGGETQYF,TGTGCCAGCAGCTTACAGGGAGGAGAGACCCAGTACTTC
TRBV7-9,TRBJ2-3,.,.,CASSRPRSGTDTQYF,TGTGCCAGCAGCCGACCCCGCTCGGGGACAGATACGCAGTATTTT
TRBV18,TRBJ2-1,.,.,CASSPIRGQYNEQFF,TGTGCCAGCTCACCAATCCGGGGACAATACAATGAGCAGTTCTTC
TRBV2,TRBJ1-1,.,.,CASKKGLGDRTEAFF,TGTGCCAGCAAGAAGGGTCTAGGAGACAGGACTGAAGCTTTCTTT
TRBV6-6,TRBJ2-3,TRBD2,few,CASRRGLAGTDTQYF,TGTGCCAGCAGACGGGGGCTAGCGGGGACAGATACGCAGTATTTT
TRBV9,TRBJ1-2,.,.,CASSVDVGGLANYGYTF,TGTGCCAGCAGCGTAGATGTAGGGGGTTTAGCTAACTATGGCTACACCTTC
TRBV4-2,TRBJ1-2,.,.,CASKEVRSNYGYTF,TGTGCCAGCAAGGAGGTCCGAAGTAACTATGGCTACACCTTC
TRBV7-2,TRBJ2-1,TRBD2,.,CASSLQLAGGDNEQFF,TGTGCCAGCAGCTTACAGCTAGCGGGGGGGGACAATGAGCAGTTCTTC
TRBV7-2,TRBJ2-7,.,few,CASSQPGGTYEQYF,TGTGCCAGCAGCCAGCCTGGGGGCACTTACGAGCAGTACTTC
TRBV11-1,TRBJ1-1,.,.,CASSLASGNTEAFF,TGTGCCAGCAGCTTAGCGTCGGGGAACACTGAAGCTTTCTTT
TRBV7-9,TRBJ2-7,TRBD1,.,CASSLAGQGPHEQYF,TGTGCCAGCAGCTTAGCGGGACAGGGGCCCCACGAGCAGTACTTC
TRBV10-3,TRBJ2-5,.,once,CAIGGGGYQETQYF,TGTGCCATCGGGGGAGGGGGGTACCAAGAGACCCAGTACTTC
TRBV6-1,TRBJ2-7,.,.,CASSSHRVGGDEQYF,TGTGCCAGCAGTTCGCACAGGGTTGGGGGCGACGAGCAGTACTTC
TRBV13,TRBJ2-3,TRBD1,.,CASSYDRGGRTDTQYF,TGTGCCAGCAGCTATGACAGGGGTGGACGCACAGATACGCAGTATTTT
TRBV7-3,TRBJ2-1,TRBD2,.,CASRTSGGNNEQFF,TGTGCCAGCAGGACTAGCGGGGGGAACAATGAGCAGTTCTTC
TRBV10-1,TRBJ2-1,TRBD1,few,CASSETGLSSYNEQFF,TGCGCCAGCAGCGAGACAGGGCTTAGCTCCTACAATGAGCAGTTCTTC
TRBV5-1,TRBJ1-1,.,.,CASSLDLDGSAEAFF,TGCGCCAGCAGCTTGGACCTCGACGGGTCCGCTGAAGCTTTCTTT
TRBV14,TRBJ1-2,.,.,CASSQVAEYGYTF,TGTGCCAGCAGCCAAGTGGCCGAATATGGCTACACCTTC
TRBV6-5,TRBJ1-6,.,.,CASSATGLYNSPLHF,TGTGCCAGCAGTGCCACGGGTCTCTATAATTCACCCCTCCACTTT
TRBV9,TRBJ2-5,.,medium-sized,CASSRGETQYF,TGTGCCAGCAGCCGCGGAGAGACCCAGTACTTC
TRBV19,TRBJ1-5,.,.,CASSSFEQGIYGNQPQHF,TGTGCCAGTAGCAGCTTTGAACAGGGAATCTATGGCAATCAGCCCCAGCATTTT
TRBV11-2,TRBJ1-2,TRBD1,.,CASSAGTGIRYGYTF,TGTGCCAGCAGCGCCGGGACAGGGATCCGCTATGGCTACACCTTC
TRBV2,TRBJ2-7,TRBD2,.,CASSGSGGLPYEQYF,TGTGCCAGCAGTGGTAGCGGGGGGCTGCCTTACGAGCAGTACTTC